The 15 T cell receptor beta chains below come from one sample, sequenced in a study of Ad26.COV2.S vaccination and SARS-CoV-2 variants. Treatment defined: around 19 received Ad26.COV2.S at low or high dose, single or two shots; a few received placebo; per-sample allocation not given. After the first vaccine or placebo injection, samples were drawn on day 63. TCRdb's table, derived via immunoSEQ multiplex PCR, lists solely in-frame clones and lacks some. This table has approximately 350,000 clones, 83% appearing once. The sample consisted of peripheral blood, taken in a trial of Ad26.COV2.S vaccine versus placebo. The receptors originated from a person aged 18-60 years who received the Ad26.COV2.S COVID-19 vaccine or a placebo.

In its sample, this clone was seen once. The gene calls are TRBV7-3 and TRBJ2-7, with 8 positions matching TRBD1. CDR3 length equals 13 residues. The germline CDR1 and CDR2 sequences are SGHTA and FQGTGA. V lost 3 bases and J lost 7; bases outside the gene matches: 5. Written as DNA, the CDR3 is TGTGCCAGCAGCTTCGGACAGGGTAGGGAGCAGTACTTC. This codes for CASSFGQGREQYF.

V gene TRBV6-5 combines with J gene TRBJ2-3; a weak D match, TRBD2 (6 bases). This CDR3 has 14 amino acids. V lost 8 bases and J 2 bases, leaving 14 bases between the germline ends. Per germline, CDR1 MNHEY and CDR2 SVGAGI. The CDR3 nucleotides are TGTGCCAGCTTCTGGACGGGAGTCACAGATACGCAGTATTTT. Translated, it gives CASFWTGVTDTQYF.

V and J are TRBV11-2 and TRBJ2-7, with D possibly matching TRBD2 (5 bases). The CDR3 has 16 amino acids. The germline CDR1 and CDR2 sequences are SGHAT and FQNNGV. Trimming stripped 5 bases from V and 7 bases from J, with 24 bases between. The CDR3 is CASSPIKWETLWEQYF. CDR3 DNA sequence: TGTGCCAGCAGCCCCATAAAGTGGGAGACCCTCTGGGAGCAGTACTTC.

The chain links TRBV9 to TRBJ1-2, with D unclear. The CDR3 is 14 residues long. From germline, CDR1 is SGDLS and CDR2 YYNGEE. V was pared by 1 base and J by 4 bases, with 11 bases between. The CDR3 sequence is CASSVNPSIYGYTF. As DNA, the CDR3 is TGTGCCAGCAGCGTAAATCCCAGCATCTATGGCTACACCTTC.

The V gene is TRBV7-2, the J gene TRBJ1-5; D is possibly TRBD1 (5 bases). The CDR3 spans 13 residues. V shed 2 bases and J shed 7 bases, with 9 bases lying between them. Germline lookup yields CDR1 SGHTA and CDR2 FQGNSA. The CDR3 region is CASSLIGDQPQHF. The CDR3, as DNA: TGTGCCAGCAGCTTAATAGGGGACCAGCCCCAGCATTTT. The full variable domain, rest sourced from reference TRBV7-2 and TRBJ1-5, is GAGVSQSPSNKVTEKGKDVELRCDPISGHTALYWYRQSLGQGLEFLIYFQGNSAPDKSGLPSDRFSAERTGGSVSTLTIQRTQQEDSAVYLCASSLIGDQPQHFGDGTRLSIL.

The V and J genes are TRBV5-1 and TRBJ2-1; D remains unclear. The V end lost 0 bases, the J end lost 0 bases, and 10 bases lay between the germline ends. The germline CDR1 and CDR2 sequences are SGHRS and YFSETQ. CDR3 length equals 16 residues. CDR3 DNA: TGCGCCAGCAGCTTGGTTCCGCGGAGCTCCTACAATGAGCAGTTCTTC. Translated: CASSLVPRSSYNEQFF. The entire variable domain, with the rest obtained from reference TRBV5-1 and TRBJ2-1, is as follows: KAGVTQTPRYLIKTRGQQVTLSCSPISGHRSVSWYQQTPGQGLQFLFEYFSETQRNKGNFPGRFSGRQFSNSRSEMNVSTLELGDSALYLCASSLVPRSSYNEQFFGPGTRLTVL.

The V and J genes are TRBV11-2 and TRBJ2-7; 7 bases match TRBD2. The CDR3 has 15 amino acids. The germline gives CDR1 SGHAT, CDR2 FQNNGV. V trimming: 2 bases; J trimming: 1 base; junction bases outside the gene matches: 5. Written as DNA, the CDR3 is TGTGCCAGCAGCTTATATAGCGGGCCTTCCTACGAGCAGTACTTC. This encodes CASSLYSGPSYEQYF.

This sequence joins TRBV4-3 and TRBJ2-3; D gene unclear. Trimming took off 0 bases at V and 3 bases at J, with 10 bases between the two ends. The germline V gene has CDR1 LGHNA and CDR2 YSLEER. The length of the CDR3 is 15 residues. Written as DNA, the CDR3 is TGCGCCAGCAGCCAAGATAACTACTTGACAGATACGCAGTATTTT. Protein product: CASSQDNYLTDTQYF.

V gene TRBV10-3 combines with J gene TRBJ2-7, with D possibly matching TRBD2 (6 bases). The V and J ends lost 3 bases and 0 bases respectively, with 12 bases between them. CDR1 and CDR2 from the germline V gene are ENHRY and SYGVKD. This CDR3 spans 15 amino acids. The CDR3 loop is CAISDPGVPSYEQYF. The CDR3 DNA follows: TGTGCCATCAGTGATCCGGGGGTTCCCTCCTACGAGCAGTACTTC.

On this clone itself: Because the CDR3 is missing its conserved closing phenylalanine or tryptophan, this is likely a read error. Because the CDR3's place on the DNA is in doubt, the DNA is left out and the CDR3 is given as listed by TCRdb. V gene TRBV27 combines with J gene TRBJ2-4. In germline, CDR1 is MNHEY, CDR2 SMNVEV (reference sequence). Inclusive of both ends, the CDR3 amounts to 9 amino acids. The CDR3 spells CASIPDRVP.

The V gene is TRBV20-1, the J gene TRBJ2-5, with TRBD1 matching over 7 bases. Germline loops: CDR1 DFQATT, CDR2 SNEGSKA (reference sequence). The CDR3 runs to 16 residues. After removal of 3 bases from V and 2 bases from J, the junction contained 12 bases not matched to a gene. The CDR3 here is CSASVGTALFQETQYF. The CDR3 bases are TGCAGTGCTAGTGTAGGGACAGCTTTATTTCAAGAGACCCAGTACTTC.

This clone was recorded only once. This chain links TRBV6-2 or TRBV6-3 with TRBJ2-1; no definite D call. The CDR3 length is 11 residues. CDR1 is MNHEY and CDR2 is SVGEGT in the germline V gene. Between the trimmed V and J ends, which lost 0 bases and 8 bases, there was a span of 2 bases. CDR3 DNA: TGTGCCAGCAGTTACTCTGATGAGCAGTTCTTC. This sequence encodes CASSYSDEQFF.

The chain has TRBV18 and TRBJ2-1, with D possibly being TRBD1 or TRBD2 (5 bases each). Trimming stripped 2 bases from V and 2 bases from J, with 10 bases between. The CDR3 is made up of 15 amino acids. Germline V gives CDR1 KGHSH, CDR2 LQKENI. CDR3 protein: CASSPGTATYNEQFF. CDR3 sequence (DNA): TGTGCCAGCTCACCAGGGACGGCCACCTACAATGAGCAGTTCTTC. The complete variable domain, with remaining parts taken from reference TRBV18 and TRBJ2-1, reads NAGVMQNPRHLVRRRGQEARLRCSPMKGHSHVYWYRQLPEEGLKFMVYLQKENIIDESGMPKERFSAEFPKEGPSILRIQQVVRGDSAAYFCASSPGTATYNEQFFGPGTRLTVL.

In this sample, this clone turned up a few times. V is TRBV11-3 and J is TRBJ2-7; TRBD1 matches 8 bases. The ends lost 3 bases at V and 0 bases at J; junction bases unmatched: 1. Germline assignment: CDR1 SGHNT and CDR2 YENEEA. This CDR3 contains 14 residues. The CDR3 DNA is TGTGCCAGCAGCTTCCAGGGGGCCTCCTACGAGCAGTACTTC. Residues: CASSFQGASYEQYF.

The J gene is TRBJ2-1, the V gene TRBV7-6; D gene unclear. Germline V gene sequence: CDR1 SGHVS, CDR2 FNYEAQ. This CDR3 is 13 amino acids long. V shed 0 bases and J shed 7 bases, with 7 bases lying between them. This chain's CDR3 is CASSLADGNEQFF. CDR3 DNA sequence: TGTGCCAGCAGCTTAGCTGATGGAAATGAGCAGTTCTTC.